This T cell receptor beta chain emerged from a study of blood T cell repertoires in COVID-19. Study-level information: The origin of the acute and convalescent COVID-19 samples was the United States, Italy and Spain. PBMCs, B-cell-depleted T cells, or T cells provided the cDNA or gDNA that made up the material.

Authors' data handling: The authors estimated nucleated cell counts from reference gene primer amplification. Profiled with immunoSEQ multiplex PCR; TCRdb holds only in-frame clones, not every one. V, J and clone size derive from that table, while D and trimming were established from the DNA sequence. The top ten hold around 2.7% of the sample, which has 150,000 to 200,000 clones, under 85% seen once. Sequenced sample: peripheral blood. The clonotype was recovered from a man in his sixties or seventies with acute or convalescent COVID-19.

The CDR3 sequence: CASSSDSGTSSYEQYF. CDR3 bases: TGTGCCAGCAGCTCGGATTCCGGGACTAGCTCCTACGAGCAGTACTTC. The chain joins TRBV7-2 to TRBJ2-7, with 8 nucleotides matching TRBD2. Germline V gene data show CDR1 as SGHTA and CDR2 as FQGNSA. V shed 4 bases, J shed 0 bases, and the junction held 8 bases outside the gene matches. The CDR3 contains 16 residues.